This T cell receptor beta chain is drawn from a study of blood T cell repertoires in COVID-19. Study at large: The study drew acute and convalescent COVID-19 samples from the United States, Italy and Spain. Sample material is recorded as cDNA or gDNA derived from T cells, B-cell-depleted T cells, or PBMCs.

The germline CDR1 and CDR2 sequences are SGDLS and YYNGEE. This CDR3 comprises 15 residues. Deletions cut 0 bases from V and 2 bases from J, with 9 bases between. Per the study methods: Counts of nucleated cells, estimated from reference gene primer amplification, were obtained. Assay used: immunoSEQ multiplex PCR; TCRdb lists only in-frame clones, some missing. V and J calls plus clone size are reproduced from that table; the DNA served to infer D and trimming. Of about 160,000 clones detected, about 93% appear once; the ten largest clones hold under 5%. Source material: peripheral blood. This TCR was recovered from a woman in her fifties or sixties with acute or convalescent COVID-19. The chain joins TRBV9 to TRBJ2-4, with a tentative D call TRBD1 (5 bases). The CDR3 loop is CASSVGQGPKNIQYF. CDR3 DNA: TGTGCCAGCAGCGTAGGTCAGGGCCCCAAAAACATTCAGTACTTC.